What follows is one T cell receptor beta chain and its context. Clones were sequenced by immunoSEQ multiplex PCR, and TCRdb holds only the in-frame ones, with some missing. The data contain around 77,000 clones, 92% of them singletons. Germline CDR1 reads MNHEY; CDR2 reads SVGAGI. The CDR3 consists of 13 residues. The V and J ends lost 7 bases and 0 bases respectively, with 7 bases between them. The sample comes from a study of technical replicates of blood from several donors. This receptor was identified in a human donor in good health. This chain connects TRBV6-5 to TRBJ1-3; weak D call: TRBD1 (6 bases). The sequenced material came from T cells isolated from PBMCs. The CDR3: CASMGASGNTIYF. In DNA form, the CDR3 reads TGTGCCAGCATGGGGGCCTCTGGAAACACCATATATTTT.